This TCR beta chain was observed in a study of technical replicates of blood from several donors. CDR3 size: 17 residues. Germline lookup yields CDR1 MGHDK and CDR2 SYGVNS. With 1 base clipped from V and 2 bases from J, the junction kept 9 bases outside the gene matches. Sequenced by immunoSEQ multiplex PCR; TCRdb stores in-frame clones only, minus some. Of approximately 92,000 clones listed, 85% to 95% are singletons. The V gene is TRBV25-1, the J gene TRBJ2-5, with 8 bases identical to TRBD1. Source material: T cells isolated from PBMCs. This clonotype was obtained from a human donor in good health. CDR3 DNA sequence: TGTGCCAGCAGTGAATTTAGAGCAGGGGGCTTGCAAGAGACCCAGTACTTC. Its protein is CASSEFRAGGLQETQYF.